The present T cell receptor beta chain was sequenced within a study of cytomegalovirus exposure and HLA in healthy donors. Study observations and caveats: The majority of TCR sequences were rare, yet some public TCRs appeared in many donors. The study dropped some indistinguishable V segments, TRBV6-2 and TRBV6-3 among them.

Vbeta (60) and Jbeta (13) primers were used in the PCR. Assay used: immunoSEQ multiplex PCR; TCRdb lists only in-frame clones, some missing. The data contain 100,000 to 150,000 clones, over 75% of them seen just once; the ten biggest clones take up roughly 4.1%. The V and J ends lost 3 bases and 3 bases respectively, with 11 bases between them. The CDR3 covers 14 residues. Germline V gene sequence: CDR1 SGHTA, CDR2 FQGNSA. In regard to this clone: Its target is unknown.

V is TRBV7-2 and J is TRBJ1-2, with D tentatively TRBD1 (5 bases). The TCR sequence derives from a young man in good health and CMV-seropositive. Sequenced: PBMCs. This chain's CDR3 is CASSFKGYDYGYTF. The CDR3 DNA follows: TGTGCCAGCAGCTTCAAGGGGTATGACTATGGCTACACCTTC.